This T cell receptor beta chain emerged from a study of T cells of healthy individuals. Trimming took 4 bases from V and 1 from J; bases not matched to a gene: 3. This CDR3 contains 16 residues. The germline CDR1 and CDR2 sequences are LGHNA and YNFKEQ. TCRdb re-called the 5' RACE reads with MiXCR, one entry per CDR3 protein. The table records more than 85,000 distinct CDR3 sequences, 17% of them present only once. The chain carries TRBV4-2 and TRBJ2-7; 14 nucleotides align to TRBD2. The sequence came from a human donor in good health. Here the CDR3 DNA reads TGTGCCAGCAGCCTGGGACTAGCGGGGGTTTCCTACGAGCAGTACTTC. Its protein is CASSLGLAGVSYEQYF.